The clone carrying this T cell receptor (beta chain) came up many times. Antigen: not known. Individually, cDNA molecules had unique molecular identifiers attached to them. MiXCR was run by TCRdb on the 5' RACE reads, yielding one entry per CDR3 protein. The sample includes roughly 35,000 distinct CDR3 sequences, 9% of them seen just once. Germline V CDR1 and CDR2: SGHVS, FQNEAQ. V lost 5 bases and J lost 7, with 17 bases in between. This CDR3 has 14 residues. This record comes from a study of early T cells in non-severe SARS-CoV-2 infection. Findings and limits, study-wide: Database matching using VDJdb favored anti-spike CD8 responses, with private and CD4 specificities left missing.

V and J are TRBV7-8 and TRBJ1-2; a weak D match, TRBD1 (6 bases). The TCR was taken from an adult who was a healthcare worker with PCR-confirmed SARS-CoV-2 infection or an uninfected control (not recorded which). The specimen was whole blood. This CDR3 reads CASSPSRGAGGYTF. The CDR3 bases are TGTGCCAGCAGCCCAAGTCGGGGGGCTGGTGGCTACACCTTC.